The text below deals with one TCR beta chain. Random hexamers served to reverse transcribe roughly 0.45 to 1 ug RNA. Amplification of the TCR beta CDR3 was carried out by immunoSEQ multiplex PCR, which spanned a total of 54 Vbeta and 13 Jbeta segments. TCRdb recomputed calls from the immunoSEQ multiplex PCR reads with MiXCR, one row per CDR3 protein. The table has approximately 260,000 distinct CDR3 sequences, about 96% seen once; the top ten hold under 0.12%. This entry comes from a study of CD8 T cells in Susac syndrome. CDR1 is MDHEN and CDR2 is SYDVKM in the germline V gene. The CDR3 length is 16 residues. Trimming pared 6 bases from V and 0 bases from J, leaving 16 bases between. Sequencing of TCR beta was undertaken in CD8+ and CD4+ T cells derived from blood. Negative isolation yielded CD4+ and CD8+ T cells, and FACS enriched TEMRA cells.

Sequenced material: CD4+ T cells from PBMCs. The sequence derives from a human donor with Susac syndrome. The V gene is TRBV28, the J gene TRBJ2-3; no reliable D call. CDR3 sequence: CASRSEGPTSTDTQYF. The CDR3 DNA reads TGTGCCAGCAGGTCCGAAGGGCCCACTAGCACAGATACGCAGTATTTT.